This is a list of T cell receptor beta chains from one sample in a study. TCRdb redid the calling of the 5' RACE reads with MiXCR, one entry per CDR3 protein. The sample holds approximately 40,000 distinct CDR3 sequences, 25% to 35% seen once. The specimen sequenced was tumor-infiltrating memory CD4+ T cells sorted from the breast tumor. The receptor set was obtained from a female donor with breast cancer. The CDR3 runs from the conserved cysteine through the conserved F or W. The D gene is left open where the match is weak. The size field is filled for only some rows; it gives once, few, many or a size class.

J gene,V gene,clone size,D gene,CDR3 protein,CDR3 DNA
TRBJ2-4,TRBV20-1,-,TRBD1,CSAILRGTLAKNIQYF,TGCAGTGCTATCCTCAGGGGGACACTAGCCAAAAACATTCAGTACTTC
TRBJ2-5,TRBV7-8,-,-,CASRVKGLETQYF,TGTGCCAGCAGGGTTAAGGGCCTAGAGACCCAGTACTTC
TRBJ2-1,TRBV2,-,TRBD2,CASQQTSGDNEQFF,TGTGCCAGTCAACAGACTAGCGGGGACAATGAGCAGTTCTTC
TRBJ2-4,TRBV5-6,-,-,CASCFDRLENIQYF,TGTGCCAGCTGCTTCGACAGGCTGGAAAACATTCAGTACTTC
TRBJ1-1,TRBV6-1,-,TRBD1,CASSAGQGYTETFF,TGTGCCAGCAGTGCCGGACAGGGCTACACTGAAACTTTCTTT
TRBJ1-2,TRBV21-1,-,-,CASSKEGRGPSNYGYTF,TGTGCCAGCAGCAAAGAGGGCAGGGGCCCATCTAACTATGGCTACACCTTC
TRBJ2-5,TRBV4-3,-,-,CASSQGTALETQYF,TGCGCCAGCAGCCAAGGTACAGCCCTCGAGACCCAGTACTTC
TRBJ2-1,TRBV12-3/TRBV12-4,many,-,CASMGFQSEQFF,TGTGCCAGCATGGGGTTTCAGAGTGAGCAGTTCTTC
TRBJ2-2,TRBV7-7,few,-,CASSLGRMGTGELFF,TGTGCTAGCAGCTTAGGGCGGATGGGGACCGGGGAGCTGTTTTTT
TRBJ2-1,TRBV28,many,-,CASSFGKSNEQFF,TGTGCCAGCAGTTTTGGGAAATCCAATGAGCAGTTCTTC
TRBJ2-3,TRBV20-1,-,-,CSASLYSSTDTQYF,TGCAGTGCTAGCCTGTACTCTAGCACAGATACGCAGTATTTT
TRBJ2-2,TRBV20-1,-,TRBD1,CSVRQGSTGELFF,TGCAGTGTTAGACAGGGGAGCACCGGGGAGCTGTTTTTT
TRBJ2-3,TRBV10-1,-,-,CASRYHSTGFSGDTQYF,TGCGCCAGCAGATACCACAGTACCGGATTTTCCGGAGATACGCAGTATTTT
TRBJ2-3,TRBV20-1,few,-,CSARDHSGTDTQYF,TGCAGTGCTAGAGATCATTCAGGGACAGATACGCAGTATTTT
TRBJ1-2,TRBV3-1,many,-,CASSQERQSYGYTF,TGTGCCAGCAGCCAAGAGCGGCAGAGCTATGGCTACACCTTC
TRBJ1-1,TRBV27,few,-,CASSPPHGGGDTEAFF,TGTGCCAGCAGTCCCCCCCACGGGGGCGGAGACACTGAAGCTTTCTTT
TRBJ2-7,TRBV15,once,-,CATSEVPSYEQYF,TGTGCCACCTCGGAAGTGCCATCCTACGAGCAGTACTTC
TRBJ2-7,TRBV6-2/TRBV6-3,-,-,CASSYPGPEEVF,TGTGCCAGCAGTTACCCAGGGCCCGAGGAGGTCTTC
TRBJ2-1,TRBV25-1,-,TRBD2,CASSGAGAYNEQFF,TGTGCCAGCAGTGGAGCGGGAGCCTACAATGAGCAGTTCTTC
TRBJ2-1,TRBV6-4,-,TRBD1,CASSYWTGGLDEQFF,TGTGCCAGCAGTTACTGGACAGGGGGCCTTGATGAGCAGTTCTTC
TRBJ2-7,TRBV28,-,TRBD2,CASRQSGRAYEQYF,TGTGCCAGCAGACAAAGCGGGAGGGCCTACGAGCAGTACTTC
TRBJ2-7,TRBV4-1,-,-,CASSQDGRPYEQYF,TGCGCCAGCAGCCAAGACGGGCGCCCCTACGAGCAGTACTTC
TRBJ1-1,TRBV5-1,few,-,CTSSSLGTGVVAFF,TGCACCAGCAGCTCCCTCGGGACCGGGGTGGTAGCTTTCTTT
TRBJ1-1,TRBV10-3,-,-,CAISEAGSKNTEAFF,TGTGCCATCAGTGAGGCGGGATCAAAGAACACTGAAGCTTTCTTT
TRBJ1-2,TRBV5-1,few,TRBD1,CASSNPGQGYTF,TGCGCCAGCAGCAATCCGGGACAGGGCTACACCTTC
TRBJ2-7,TRBV5-1,medium-sized,-,CASSLVAHSYEQYF,TGCGCCAGCAGCTTGGTGGCCCACTCCTACGAGCAGTACTTC
TRBJ2-2,TRBV6-5,medium-sized,-,CASSYSLAGELFF,TGTGCCAGCAGTTACTCGCTGGCCGGGGAGCTGTTTTTT
TRBJ2-7,TRBV27,-,-,CASSSTRGRDEQYF,TGTGCCAGCAGTTCCACCAGGGGCAGGGACGAGCAGTACTTC
TRBJ2-7,TRBV29-1,-,TRBD1,CSARTGGSYEQYF,TGCAGCGCCCGGACAGGTGGCTCCTACGAGCAGTACTTC
TRBJ1-5,TRBV7-9,few,-,CASSLKGSSNQPQHF,TGTGCCAGCAGCTTAAAGGGATCCAGCAATCAGCCCCAGCATTTT
TRBJ2-1,TRBV5-4,few,-,CASSPSVAGLSSYNEQFF,TGTGCCAGCAGCCCCTCTGTGGCTGGCCTAAGCTCCTACAATGAGCAGTTCTTC
TRBJ1-6,TRBV20-1,-,-,CSAPDSGYNSPLHF,TGCAGTGCACCGGACAGTGGGTATAATTCACCCCTCCACTTT
TRBJ1-6,TRBV7-2,few,TRBD1,CASSLETGDYLPLHF,TGTGCCAGCAGCCTCGAGACAGGGGATTATCTTCCCCTCCACTTT
TRBJ2-3,TRBV6-5,once,-,CASSYSTPRVGSTDTQYF,TGTGCCAGCAGTTACTCGACACCCAGGGTCGGGAGCACAGATACGCAGTATTTT
TRBJ1-4,TRBV20-1,-,-,CSAVGRQAAEKLFF,TGCAGTGCTGTAGGCCGGCAGGCCGCCGAAAAACTGTTTTTT
TRBJ2-7,TRBV10-3,-,-,CAINSRDGYEQYF,TGTGCCATCAATTCCAGGGATGGTTACGAGCAGTACTTC
TRBJ2-5,TRBV5-1,-,TRBD1,CASSFRQGAQETQYF,TGCGCCAGCAGCTTTAGACAGGGGGCCCAAGAGACCCAGTACTTC
TRBJ2-7,TRBV10-3,few,TRBD1,CAISTGDRGAYEQYF,TGTGCCATCAGCACCGGGGACAGGGGAGCCTACGAGCAGTACTTC
TRBJ1-5,TRBV20-1,few,-,CSASLGPRGQPQHF,TGCAGTGCTAGCTTAGGACCAAGGGGTCAGCCCCAGCATTTT
TRBJ1-1,TRBV18,few,TRBD1,CASSPGSRGEAFF,TGTGCCAGCTCACCCGGAAGCAGGGGGGAAGCTTTCTTT
TRBJ2-2,TRBV5-1,-,-,CASSVTDTGELFF,TGCGCCAGCAGCGTGACCGACACCGGGGAGCTGTTTTTT
TRBJ2-3,TRBV9,-,-,CASSQGRNTDTQYF,TGTGCCAGCAGCCAAGGGAGGAACACAGATACGCAGTATTTT
TRBJ2-6,TRBV27,-,-,CASSSLGAGANVLTF,TGTGCCAGCAGTTCGCTGGGGGCCGGGGCCAACGTCCTGACTTTC
TRBJ2-3,TRBV5-5,many,-,CASSLVERSTDTQYF,TGTGCCAGCAGCTTGGTAGAGCGGAGCACAGATACGCAGTATTTT
TRBJ2-2,TRBV7-3,-,-,CASSSGFTGELFF,TGTGCCAGCAGCTCCGGCTTCACCGGGGAGCTGTTTTTT
TRBJ1-6,TRBV9,-,-,CASSASSDNSPLHF,TGTGCCAGCAGCGCCTCCTCCGACAATTCACCCCTCCACTTT
TRBJ1-5,TRBV5-1,-,TRBD1,CAGSYSGGSNQPQHF,TGCGCCGGCAGTTATTCAGGGGGTAGCAATCAGCCCCAGCATTTT
TRBJ2-7,TRBV11-2,few,TRBD1,CASSLGTAYERYF,TGTGCCAGCAGCCTCGGGACAGCCTACGAGCGGTACTTC
TRBJ1-2,TRBV2,-,-,CASSRVDYTF,TGTGCCAGCAGTAGGGTGGACTACACCTTC
TRBJ1-1,TRBV10-3,once,TRBD1,CAISDMTGRSSTEAFF,TGTGCCATCAGTGATATGACAGGGAGGAGTAGCACTGAAGCTTTCTTT
TRBJ2-2,TRBV24-1,few,-,CATSDPPGRIADTGELFF,TGTGCCACCAGTGATCCCCCCGGTAGGATCGCCGACACCGGGGAGCTGTTTTTT
TRBJ2-2,TRBV5-1,few,-,CASSFIREDTGELFF,TGCGCCAGCAGCTTTATTAGGGAGGACACCGGGGAGCTGTTTTTT
TRBJ2-5,TRBV6-5,many,TRBD1,CASKPTGTGVMETQYF,TGTGCCAGCAAACCAACCGGGACAGGGGTGATGGAGACCCAGTACTTC
TRBJ2-7,TRBV5-1,once,TRBD1,CASSSQGAPGEQYF,TGCGCCAGCAGCTCACAGGGGGCTCCGGGCGAGCAGTACTTC
TRBJ2-3,TRBV24-1,-,-,CATSDPGGNTDTQYF,TGTGCCACCAGTGACCCCGGGGGCAACACAGATACGCAGTATTTT
TRBJ2-6,TRBV5-1,-,-,CASSLRGPAGANVLTF,TGCGCCAGCAGCTTGAGGGGACCGGCTGGGGCCAACGTCCTGACTTTC
TRBJ1-5,TRBV20-1,many,-,CSADLGRDRGQPQHF,TGCAGTGCCGACCTTGGCAGAGACCGAGGTCAGCCCCAGCATTTT
TRBJ2-5,TRBV5-1,-,-,CTSSLEVGGETQYF,TGCACCAGCAGCTTGGAAGTTGGGGGAGAGACCCAGTACTTC
TRBJ1-2,TRBV14,-,-,CASSQSPGQGYTF,TGTGCCAGCAGCCAATCCCCCGGACAGGGCTACACCTTC
TRBJ2-5,TRBV28,many,TRBD2,CASSSLAGGPTTQYF,TGTGCCAGCAGTTCACTAGCGGGGGGGCCGACGACCCAGTACTTC